The table lists the clone carrying this T cell receptor (beta chain) with many counts. Its antigen is unidentified. Graves' hyperthyroidism was deemed stable absent ophthalmopathy progression within 18 months. Uncontrolled infection, other autoimmune disease, pregnancy and lactation each barred patients from inclusion. The data belong to a study of T cells in Graves' hyperthyroidism and ophthalmopathy. Researchers took RNA transcripts and amplified the TCR beta CDR3 regions from them. The HTBI primer set served for first-round RT-PCR of the TCR CDR3. TCRdb reprocessed the multiplex PCR reads with MiXCR, giving one entry per CDR3 protein. This table has 800,000 or so distinct CDR3 sequences, approximately 40% appearing once. Study results and caveats: A model using 13 V-J features told ophthalmopathy apart from stable hyperthyroidism.

The clonotype originates from a young man with Graves' hyperthyroidism. The sample taken for sequencing was blood.

This CDR3 is CSASDSLNTEAFF. CDR3 sequence (DNA): TGCAGTGCTTCGGACAGCCTGAACACTGAAGCTTTCTTT. This chain connects TRBV20-1 to TRBJ1-1; TRBD1 might be the D (6 bases). CDR3 length: 13 amino acids. Trimming left V 5 bases short and J 0 bases short, with 10 bases between. CDR1 DFQATT and CDR2 SNEGSKA come from the germline V gene (reference sequence).